This TCR beta chain was identified during a study of response to subunit inactivated influenza vaccine. TCRdb recomputed calls from the RT-PCR reads with MiXCR, one row per CDR3 protein. The sample includes 500,000 to 600,000 distinct CDR3 sequences, about 8% of them seen just once. This clonotype was found a few times. After removal of 2 bases from V and 3 bases from J, the junction contained 5 bases not matched to a gene. Germline V gene sequence: CDR1 LNHNV, CDR2 YYDKDF (reference sequence). This CDR3 spans 16 amino acids. The sequencing used PBMCs from blood, collected less than 30 months after vaccination. The receptor was isolated from a man between 50 and 75 years old who received an inactivated influenza vaccine. This rearrangement joins TRBV15 to TRBJ2-1; TRBD2 matches 9 bases. Written as DNA, the CDR3 is TGTGCCACCAGCAGATCGACTAGCGGAGTCTACAATGAGCAGTTCTTC. This encodes CATSRSTSGVYNEQFF.